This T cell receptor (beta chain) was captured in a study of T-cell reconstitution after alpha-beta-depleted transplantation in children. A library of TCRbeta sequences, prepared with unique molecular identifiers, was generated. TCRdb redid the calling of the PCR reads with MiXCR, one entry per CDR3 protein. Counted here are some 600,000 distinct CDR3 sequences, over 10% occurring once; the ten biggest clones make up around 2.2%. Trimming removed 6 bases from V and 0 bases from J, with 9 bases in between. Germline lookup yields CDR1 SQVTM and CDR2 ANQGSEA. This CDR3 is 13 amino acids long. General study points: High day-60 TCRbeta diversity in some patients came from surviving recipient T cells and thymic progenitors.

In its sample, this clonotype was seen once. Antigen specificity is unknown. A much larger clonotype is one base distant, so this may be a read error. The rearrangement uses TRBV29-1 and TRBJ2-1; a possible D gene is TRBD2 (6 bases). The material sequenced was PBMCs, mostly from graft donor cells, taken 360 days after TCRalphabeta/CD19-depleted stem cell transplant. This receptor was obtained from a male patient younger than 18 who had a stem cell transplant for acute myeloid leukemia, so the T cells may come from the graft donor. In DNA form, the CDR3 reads TGCAGCGTGCGGGACGGCTCCTACAATGAGCAGTTCTTC. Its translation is CSVRDGSYNEQFF.